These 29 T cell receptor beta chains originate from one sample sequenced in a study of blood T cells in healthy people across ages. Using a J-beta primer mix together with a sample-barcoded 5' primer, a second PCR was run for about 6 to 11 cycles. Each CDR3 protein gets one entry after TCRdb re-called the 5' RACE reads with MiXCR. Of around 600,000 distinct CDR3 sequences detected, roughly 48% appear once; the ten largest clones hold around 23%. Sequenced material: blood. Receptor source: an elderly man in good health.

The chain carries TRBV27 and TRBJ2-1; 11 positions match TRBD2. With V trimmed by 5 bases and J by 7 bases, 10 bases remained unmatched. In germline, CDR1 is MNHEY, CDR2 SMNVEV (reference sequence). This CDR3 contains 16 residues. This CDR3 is CASSPLAGGPTNEQFF. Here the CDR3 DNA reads TGTGCCAGCAGTCCCTTAGCGGGAGGGCCTACTAATGAGCAGTTCTTC.

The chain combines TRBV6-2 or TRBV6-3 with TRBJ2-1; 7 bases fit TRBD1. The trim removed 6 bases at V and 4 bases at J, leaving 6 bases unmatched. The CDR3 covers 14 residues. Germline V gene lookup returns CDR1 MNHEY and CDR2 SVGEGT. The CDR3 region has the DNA TGTGCCAGCAGGTCGGACAGGATTTACAATGAGCAGTTCTTC. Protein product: CASRSDRIYNEQFF.

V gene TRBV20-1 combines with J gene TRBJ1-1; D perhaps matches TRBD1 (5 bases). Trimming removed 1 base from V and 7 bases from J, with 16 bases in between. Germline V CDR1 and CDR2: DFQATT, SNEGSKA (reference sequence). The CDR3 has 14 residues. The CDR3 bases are TGCAGTGCTAGAGTCCCCCTCGGAAGGGGTGAAGCTTTCTTT. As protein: CSARVPLGRGEAFF.

The CDR3 bases are TGTGCCAGCAGAGGACTTTCCAATAGCAATCAGCCCCAGCATTTT. Its protein is CASRGLSNSNQPQHF. The chain couples TRBV27 to TRBJ1-5; D gene unclear. Germline V gene sequence: CDR1 MNHEY, CDR2 SMNVEV (reference sequence). The V end lost 6 bases, the J end lost 0 bases, and 12 bases lay between the germline ends. This CDR3 region has 15 residues.

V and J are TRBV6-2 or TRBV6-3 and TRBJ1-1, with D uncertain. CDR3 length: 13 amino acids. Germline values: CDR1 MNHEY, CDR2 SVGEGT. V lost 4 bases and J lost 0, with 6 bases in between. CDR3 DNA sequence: TGTGCCAGCAGTTTCGTATTGAACACTGAAGCTTTCTTT. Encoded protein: CASSFVLNTEAFF.

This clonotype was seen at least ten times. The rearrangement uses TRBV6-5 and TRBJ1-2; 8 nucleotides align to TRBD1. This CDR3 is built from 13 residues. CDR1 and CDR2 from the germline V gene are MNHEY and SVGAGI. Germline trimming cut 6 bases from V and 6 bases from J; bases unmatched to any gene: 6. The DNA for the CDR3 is TGTGCCAGCAGACAGGACAGGGCTCATGGCTACACCTTC. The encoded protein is CASRQDRAHGYTF.

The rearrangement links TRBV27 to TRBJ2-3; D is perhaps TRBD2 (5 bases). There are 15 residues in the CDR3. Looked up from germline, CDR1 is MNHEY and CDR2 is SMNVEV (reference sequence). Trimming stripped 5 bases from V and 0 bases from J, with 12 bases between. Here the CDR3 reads CASSPELESTDTQYF. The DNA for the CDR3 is TGTGCCAGCAGTCCAGAACTAGAAAGCACAGATACGCAGTATTTT.

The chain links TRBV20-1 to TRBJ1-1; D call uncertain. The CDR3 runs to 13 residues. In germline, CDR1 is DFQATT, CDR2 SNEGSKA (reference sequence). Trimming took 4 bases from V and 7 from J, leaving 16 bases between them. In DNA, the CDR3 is TGCAGTGCTATCACCGGGCTGGTAGGTGAAGCTTTCTTT. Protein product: CSAITGLVGEAFF.

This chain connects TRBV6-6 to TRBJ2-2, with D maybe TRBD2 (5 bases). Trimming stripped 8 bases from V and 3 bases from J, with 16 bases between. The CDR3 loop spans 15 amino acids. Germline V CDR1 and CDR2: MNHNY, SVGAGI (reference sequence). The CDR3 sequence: CASGMRAGDTGELFF. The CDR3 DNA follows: TGTGCCAGCGGCATGAGGGCCGGGGACACCGGGGAGCTGTTTTTT.

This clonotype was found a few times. CDR3 sequence (DNA): TGCAGCGTTGAAGATTATCGGACAGGGGTTGGCTACACCTTC. This sequence encodes CSVEDYRTGVGYTF. The rearrangement joins TRBV29-1 to TRBJ1-2; the match to TRBD1 covers 9 bases. V shed 0 bases and J 7 bases; nucleotides not matched to a gene: 6. This CDR3 comprises 14 residues. CDR1 and CDR2 from the germline V gene are SQVTM and ANQGSEA.

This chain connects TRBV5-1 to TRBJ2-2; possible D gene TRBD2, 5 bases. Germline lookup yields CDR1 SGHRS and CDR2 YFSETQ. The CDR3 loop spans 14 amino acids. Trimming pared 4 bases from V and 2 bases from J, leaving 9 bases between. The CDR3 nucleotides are TGCGCCAGCAGCGCGGGTCTCAACACCGGGGAGCTGTTTTTT. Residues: CASSAGLNTGELFF.

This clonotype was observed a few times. CDR3 sequence reads: CSARIPGKQYF. The DNA of the CDR3 is TGCAGTGCTCGAATACCGGGCAAGCAGTACTTC. The rearrangement joins TRBV20-1 to TRBJ2-7, with D uncertain. The CDR3 runs 11 residues. Trimming took off 5 bases at V and 8 bases at J, with 13 bases between the two ends. The germline CDR1 and CDR2 sequences are DFQATT and SNEGSKA (reference sequence).

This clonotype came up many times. The CDR3 here is CSAQPVGEQFF. The CDR3 nucleotides are TGCAGCGCTCAGCCGGTCGGGGAGCAGTTCTTC. V is TRBV29-1 and J is TRBJ2-1, with no clear D. Germline CDR1 reads SQVTM; CDR2 reads ANQGSEA. The CDR3 sequence is 11 residues long. V was shortened by 7 bases and J by 10 bases, with 14 bases between the two germline ends.

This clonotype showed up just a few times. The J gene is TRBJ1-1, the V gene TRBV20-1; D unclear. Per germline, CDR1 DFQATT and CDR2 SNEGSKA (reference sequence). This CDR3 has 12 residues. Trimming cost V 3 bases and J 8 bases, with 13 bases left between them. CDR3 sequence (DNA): TGCAGTGCTAGTGAGAGCGAAGGGGAAGCTTTCTTT. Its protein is CSASESEGEAFF.

For the CDR3, the DNA is TGTGCCAGCAGCACTGACAGGGGACCCAACAATGAGCAGTACTTC. This gives the protein CASSTDRGPNNEQYF. V gene TRBV9 combines with J gene TRBJ2-7; 8 bases map to TRBD1. J gave up 7 bases and V 4 bases, and 13 bases lay outside the gene matches. There are 15 residues in the CDR3. Germline V CDR1 and CDR2: SGDLS, YYNGEE. The full variable domain, rest sourced from reference TRBV9 and TRBJ2-7, is DSGVTQTPKHLITATGQRVTLRCSPRSGDLSVYWYQQSLDQGLQFLIQYYNGEERAKGNILERFSAQQFPDLHSELNLSSLELGDSALYFCASSTDRGPNNEQYFGPGTRLTVT.

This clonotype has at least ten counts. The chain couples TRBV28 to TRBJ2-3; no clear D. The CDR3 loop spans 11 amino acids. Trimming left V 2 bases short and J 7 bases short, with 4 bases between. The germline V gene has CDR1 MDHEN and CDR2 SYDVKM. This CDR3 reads CASSLGYTQYF. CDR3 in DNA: TGTGCCAGCAGTTTAGGGTATACGCAGTATTTT.

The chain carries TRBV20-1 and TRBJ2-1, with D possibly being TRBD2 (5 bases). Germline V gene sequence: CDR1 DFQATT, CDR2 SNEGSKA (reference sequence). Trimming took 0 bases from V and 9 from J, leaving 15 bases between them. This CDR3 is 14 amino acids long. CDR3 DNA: TGCAGTGCTAGAGATCGGTCAGGACTTGGTGAGCAGTTCTTC. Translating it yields CSARDRSGLGEQFF.

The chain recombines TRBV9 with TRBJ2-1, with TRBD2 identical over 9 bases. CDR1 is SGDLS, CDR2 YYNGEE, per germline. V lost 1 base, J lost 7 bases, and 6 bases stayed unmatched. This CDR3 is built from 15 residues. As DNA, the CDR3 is TGTGCCAGCAGCGTAAGCGCGGGAGGGCCAAATGAGCAGTTCTTC. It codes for CASSVSAGGPNEQFF. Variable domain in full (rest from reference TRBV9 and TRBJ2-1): DSGVTQTPKHLITATGQRVTLRCSPRSGDLSVYWYQQSLDQGLQFLIQYYNGEERAKGNILERFSAQQFPDLHSELNLSSLELGDSALYFCASSVSAGGPNEQFFGPGTRLTVL.

The CDR3 DNA reads as TGTGCCAGCAGCTTAGGGACAGGGCAAGGAACAGATACGCAGTATTTT. It yields the protein CASSLGTGQGTDTQYF. The rearrangement uses TRBV7-2 and TRBJ2-3; TRBD1 aligns across 8 bases. The CDR3 covers 16 residues. Germline CDR1 reads SGHTA; CDR2 reads FQGNSA. V lost 1 base and J lost 3; bases outside the gene matches: 6.

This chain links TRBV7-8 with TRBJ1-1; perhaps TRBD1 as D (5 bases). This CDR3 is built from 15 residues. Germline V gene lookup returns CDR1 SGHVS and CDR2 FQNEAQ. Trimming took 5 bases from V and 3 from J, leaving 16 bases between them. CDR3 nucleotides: TGTGCCAGCAGCCGGACCTACCGGGGCGACACTGAAGCTTTCTTT. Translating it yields CASSRTYRGDTEAFF. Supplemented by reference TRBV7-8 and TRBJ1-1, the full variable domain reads GAGVSQSPRYKVAKRGQDVALRCDPISGHVSLFWYQQALGQGPEFLTYFQNEAQLDKSGLPSDRFFAERPEGSVSTLKIQRTQQEDSAVYLCASSRTYRGDTEAFFGQGTRLTVV.

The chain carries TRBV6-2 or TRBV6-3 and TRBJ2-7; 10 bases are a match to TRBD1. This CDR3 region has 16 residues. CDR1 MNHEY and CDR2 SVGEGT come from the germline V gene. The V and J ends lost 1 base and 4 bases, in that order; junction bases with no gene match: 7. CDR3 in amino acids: CASSYLGTGVAYEQYF. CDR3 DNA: TGTGCCAGCAGTTACTTGGGGACAGGGGTCGCGTACGAGCAGTACTTC.

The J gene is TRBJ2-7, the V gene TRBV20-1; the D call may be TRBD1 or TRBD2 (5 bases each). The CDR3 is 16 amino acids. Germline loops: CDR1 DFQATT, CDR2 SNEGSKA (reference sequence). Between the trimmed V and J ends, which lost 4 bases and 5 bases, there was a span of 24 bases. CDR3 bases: TGCAGTGCTACTAGGATACGGGACCAGCCGGGCGACGAGCAGTACTTC. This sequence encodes CSATRIRDQPGDEQYF.

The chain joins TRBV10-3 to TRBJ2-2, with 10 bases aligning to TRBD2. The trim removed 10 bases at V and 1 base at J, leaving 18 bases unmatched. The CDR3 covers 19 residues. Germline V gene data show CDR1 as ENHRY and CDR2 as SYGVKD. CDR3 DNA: TGTGCCACAATGAATTGGGCTAGCGGGGGCCATGGGAACACCGGGGAGCTGTTTTTT. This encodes CATMNWASGGHGNTGELFF.

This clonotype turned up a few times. This CDR3 is CSVGTGQNTEAFF. CDR3 nucleotide sequence: TGCAGCGTTGGAACGGGACAGAACACTGAAGCTTTCTTT. The chain carries TRBV29-1 and TRBJ1-1, with D perhaps TRBD1 (6 bases). This CDR3 contains 13 residues. CDR1 is SQVTM and CDR2 is ANQGSEA in the germline V gene. V was pared by 4 bases and J by 1 base, with 10 bases between. The variable domain in full, completed from reference TRBV29-1 and TRBJ1-1, reads SAVISQKPSRDICQRGTSLTIQCQVDSQVTMMFWYRQQPGQSLTLIATANQGSEATYESGFVIDKFPISRPNLTFSTLTVSNMSPEDSSIYLCSVGTGQNTEAFFGQGTRLTVV.

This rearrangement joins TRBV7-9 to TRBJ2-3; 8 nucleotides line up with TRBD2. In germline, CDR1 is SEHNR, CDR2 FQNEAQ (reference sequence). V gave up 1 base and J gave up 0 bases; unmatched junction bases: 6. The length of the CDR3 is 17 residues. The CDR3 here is CASSLVGVAGSTDTQYF. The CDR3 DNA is TGTGCCAGCAGCTTAGTAGGTGTAGCGGGGAGCACAGATACGCAGTATTTT.

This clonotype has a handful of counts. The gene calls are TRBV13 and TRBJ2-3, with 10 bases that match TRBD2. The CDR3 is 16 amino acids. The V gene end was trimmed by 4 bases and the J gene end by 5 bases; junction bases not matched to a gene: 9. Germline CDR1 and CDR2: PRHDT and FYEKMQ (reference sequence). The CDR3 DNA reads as TGTGCCAGCAGCTCAGCGGGAGGGGTTTCGGGAGATACGCAGTATTTT. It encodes CASSSAGGVSGDTQYF.

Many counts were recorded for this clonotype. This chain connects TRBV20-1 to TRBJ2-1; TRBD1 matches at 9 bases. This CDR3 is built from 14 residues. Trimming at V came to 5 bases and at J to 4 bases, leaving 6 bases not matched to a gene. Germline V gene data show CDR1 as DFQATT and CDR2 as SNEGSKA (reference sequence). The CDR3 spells CSAFNRGLYNEQFF. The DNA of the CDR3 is TGCAGTGCTTTTAACAGGGGGCTTTACAATGAGCAGTTCTTC.

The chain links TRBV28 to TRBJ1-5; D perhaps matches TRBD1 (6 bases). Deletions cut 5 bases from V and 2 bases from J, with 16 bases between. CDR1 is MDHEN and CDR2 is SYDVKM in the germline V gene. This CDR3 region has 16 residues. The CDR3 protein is CASSKGHGYGNQPQHF. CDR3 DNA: TGTGCCAGCAGTAAGGGACACGGATACGGCAATCAGCCCCAGCATTTT. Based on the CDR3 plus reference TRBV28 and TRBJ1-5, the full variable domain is DVKVTQSSRYLVKRTGEKVFLECVQDMDHENMFWYRQDPGLGLRLIYFSYDVKMKEKGDIPEGYSVSREKKERFSLILESASTNQTSMYLCASSKGHGYGNQPQHFGDGTRLSIL.

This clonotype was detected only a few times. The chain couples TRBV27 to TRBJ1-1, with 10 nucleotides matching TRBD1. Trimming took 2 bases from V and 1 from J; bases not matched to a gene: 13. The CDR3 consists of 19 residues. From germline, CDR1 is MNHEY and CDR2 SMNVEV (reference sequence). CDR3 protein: CASSLRGQGRGGPNTEAFF. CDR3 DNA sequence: TGTGCCAGCAGTTTACGGGGACAGGGGAGAGGGGGACCGAACACTGAAGCTTTCTTT.